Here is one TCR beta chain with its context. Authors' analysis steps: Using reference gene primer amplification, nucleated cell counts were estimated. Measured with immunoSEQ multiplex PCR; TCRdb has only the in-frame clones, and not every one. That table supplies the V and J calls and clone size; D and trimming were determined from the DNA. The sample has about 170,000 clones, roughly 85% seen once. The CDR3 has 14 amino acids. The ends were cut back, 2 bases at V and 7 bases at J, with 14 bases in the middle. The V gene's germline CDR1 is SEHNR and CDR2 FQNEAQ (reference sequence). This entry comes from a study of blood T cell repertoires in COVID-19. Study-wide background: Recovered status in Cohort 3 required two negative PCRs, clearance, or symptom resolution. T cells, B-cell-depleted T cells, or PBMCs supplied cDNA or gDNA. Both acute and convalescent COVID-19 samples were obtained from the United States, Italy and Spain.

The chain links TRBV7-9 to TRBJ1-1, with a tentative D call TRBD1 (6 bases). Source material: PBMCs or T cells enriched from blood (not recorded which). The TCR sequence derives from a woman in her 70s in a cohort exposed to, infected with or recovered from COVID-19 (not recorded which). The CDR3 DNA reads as TGTGCCAGCAGCTTACCGGAACTAGGGGGTGAAGCTTTCTTT. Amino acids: CASSLPELGGEAFF. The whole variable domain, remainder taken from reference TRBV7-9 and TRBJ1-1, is DTGVSQNPRHKITKRGQNVTFRCDPISEHNRLYWYRQTLGQGPEFLTYFQNEAQLEKSRLLSDRFSAERPKGSFSTLEIQRTEQGDSAMYLCASSLPELGGEAFFGQGTRLTVV.